This TCR beta chain was captured in a study of blood T cell repertoires in COVID-19. Participants spanned ages about 18 to 89 years and resided in 20 to 30 US areas. Participant-reported clinical history was the basis for cohort assignment. In Cohort 3, a recovered donor had either two negative PCRs, clearance, or symptom resolution. Generated by immunoSEQ multiplex PCR, the TCRdb table keeps only in-frame clones and is missing some. The sample includes 100,000 to 150,000 clones, about 86% of them seen just once. Germline loops: CDR1 SEHNR, CDR2 FQNEAQ (reference sequence). Trimming took 4 bases from V and 4 from J, leaving 19 bases between them. The length of the CDR3 is 17 residues.

The clonotype originates from a woman aged 45 to 65 who had recovered from COVID-19. The chain carries TRBV7-9 and TRBJ1-4; maybe TRBD1 (6 bases). Sequenced input: PBMCs or T cells enriched from blood (not recorded which). For the CDR3, the DNA is TGTGCCAGCAGCTCCTGGACAGCCACCGCTGATAATGAAAAACTGTTTTTT. Residues: CASSSWTATADNEKLFF.